Presented here are 6 T cell receptor beta chains from one specimen sequenced in a study of T cell repertoires in cytomegalovirus infection. Each CDR3 protein is one row after TCRdb ran MiXCR on the reads. The sample holds about 220,000 distinct CDR3 sequences; about 40% are singletons and the top ten take 55% to 70%. Which antigens these TCRs recognize remains unknown. The sample in question was CD8+ T cells from cultured PBMCs, obtained from culture after CMV antigen stimulation. The origin of the receptors is a human donor in good health (CMV status not recorded). Some clones in this sample may be carry-over from other donors' samples.

The rearrangement joins TRBV28 to TRBJ1-2; no clear D gene. V lost 4 bases and J lost 0, with 6 bases in between. Germline-derived CDR1 and CDR2 are MDHEN and SYDVKM. The CDR3 is made up of 13 amino acids. CDR3 coding DNA: TGTGCCAGCAGTTATTCCCCTAACTATGGCTACACCTTC. Translation gives CASSYSPNYGYTF.

The J gene is TRBJ2-3, the V gene TRBV29-1; TRBD2 matches at 16 bases. The V segment lost 3 bases and the J segment 2 bases; nucleotides outside the gene matches: 11. Per germline, CDR1 SQVTM and CDR2 ANQGSEA. The CDR3 is 19 residues long. The CDR3 coding sequence is TGCAGCGTTGATGGGACTAGCGGGAGGGCCATCACGTTCACAGATACGCAGTATTTT. Residues: CSVDGTSGRAITFTDTQYF.

The V call is TRBV7-2, the J call TRBJ2-2; 7 bases fit TRBD1. The V and J ends lost 4 bases and 5 bases, in that order; junction bases with no gene match: 10. This CDR3 has 16 amino acids. From germline, CDR1 is SGHTA and CDR2 FQGNSA. The CDR3 DNA reads TGTGCCAGCAGCTCCGCGAGGGGGCTCCTTACCGGGGAGCTGTTTTTT. Encoded protein: CASSSARGLLTGELFF.

The chain recombines TRBV6-1 with TRBJ1-2; D is uncertain. Germline values: CDR1 MNHNS, CDR2 SASEGT. Between the trimmed V and J ends, which lost 3 bases and 5 bases, there was a span of 1 base. The CDR3 sequence is 10 residues long. Here the CDR3 DNA reads TGTGCCAGCAGTGAGTATGGCTACACCTTC. Amino acids: CASSEYGYTF.

The gene calls are TRBV30 and TRBJ2-7; unclear D gene. V lost 2 bases to trimming and J lost 4 bases, with 9 bases between them. The CDR3 contains 12 residues. The germline V gene has CDR1 GTSNPN and CDR2 SVGIG (reference sequence). The CDR3 bases are TGTGCCTGGAGTTCTCTCGGTTACGAGCAGTACTTC. Translation: CAWSSLGYEQYF. Full variable domain (outside the CDR3, taken from reference TRBV30 and TRBJ2-7): SQTIHQWPATLVQPVGSPLSLECTVEGTSNPNLYWYRQAAGRGLQLLFYSVGIGQISSEVPQNLSASRPQDRQFILSSKKLLLSDSGFYLCAWSSLGYEQYFGPGTRLTVT.

A word on this clonotype: At one of its ends the junction is not consistent with the germline gene, which may arise from a read error. This chain uses TRBV10-3 with TRBJ1-1; D gene unclear. Germline lookup yields CDR1 ENHRY and CDR2 SYGVKD. The CDR3 extends over 15 amino acids. This CDR3 reads CAISESGRANTEAFF. CDR3 coding DNA: TGTGCCATAAGTGAGTCTGGTCGGGCGAACACTGAAGCTTTCTTT.